This TCR beta chain was sequenced in a study of OX40 agonist ivuxolimab in advanced cancers. Overall study: The dose of intravenous ivuxolimab that patients received every 2 weeks ranged from 0.01 to 10 mg/kg. Participants could have had prior anti-PD-1, anti-PD-L1 or anti-CTLA-4 therapy, and about 37% had some.

Produced via immunoSEQ multiplex PCR; TCRdb's table is partial and in-frame only. The sample contains some 70,000 clones, around nine tenths of which appear only once. A word on this clone: Its specificity is unknown.

The CDR3 loop spans 12 amino acids. V was shortened by 0 bases and J by 9 bases, with 6 bases between the two germline ends. Germline lookup yields CDR1 SGHDN and CDR2 FVKESK. The study, taken as a whole, reports: The authors also found low normalized T-cell clonal expansion in some nonresponders. Relative to CD4+, CD8+ T cells held more expanded clones on average.

The sample was CD4+ or CD8+ T cells sorted from blood, taken in a trial of the OX40 agonist ivuxolimab. The receptor comes from an adult with an advanced solid tumor such as melanoma, head and neck, liver or kidney cancer. The gene calls are TRBV14 and TRBJ1-3; D is undetermined. CDR3 amino acids: CASSQDWSTIYF. DNA of the CDR3: TGTGCCAGCAGCCAAGATTGGTCCACCATATATTTT.